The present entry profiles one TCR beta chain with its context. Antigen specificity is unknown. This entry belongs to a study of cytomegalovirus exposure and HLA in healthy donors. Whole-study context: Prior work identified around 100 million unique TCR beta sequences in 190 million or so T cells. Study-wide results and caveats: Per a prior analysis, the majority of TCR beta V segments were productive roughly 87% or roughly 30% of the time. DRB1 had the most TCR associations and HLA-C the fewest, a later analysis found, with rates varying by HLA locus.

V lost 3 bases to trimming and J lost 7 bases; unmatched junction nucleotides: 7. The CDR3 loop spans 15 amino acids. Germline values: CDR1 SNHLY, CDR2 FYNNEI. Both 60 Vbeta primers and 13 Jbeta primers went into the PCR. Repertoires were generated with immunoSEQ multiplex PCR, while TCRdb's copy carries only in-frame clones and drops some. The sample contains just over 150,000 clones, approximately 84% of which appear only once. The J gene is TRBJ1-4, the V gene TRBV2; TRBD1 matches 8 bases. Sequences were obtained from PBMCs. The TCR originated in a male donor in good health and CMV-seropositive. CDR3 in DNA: TGTGCCAGCAGTGATAGGGGGACAGGCCGTGAAAAACTGTTTTTT. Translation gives CASSDRGTGREKLFF.